One and the same sample provided the 19 T cell receptor beta chains below, sequenced in a study of Graves' ophthalmopathy and Graves' hyperthyroidism. The authors amplified TCR beta CDR3 regions, and they did so from RNA transcripts for repertoire sequencing. A first-round RT-PCR used HTBI primers, followed by a second-round multiplex PCR. One entry per CDR3 protein, called by TCRdb with MiXCR from the multiplex PCR reads. The data show more than 1,000,000 distinct CDR3 sequences, with 35% to 40% seen just once and over 8.5% held by the top ten. The sample taken for sequencing was peripheral blood or thyroid tissue (not recorded which). These receptors originate from an adult man with Graves' hyperthyroidism.

For this clonotype: This may be a read error: a much more frequent sequence differs by one nucleotide. The chain recombines TRBV28 with TRBJ1-2; no definite D call. CDR1 is MDHEN and CDR2 is SYDVKM in the germline V gene. The V end was cut by 6 bases, the J end by 6 bases, with 8 bases between. The CDR3 is 11 amino acids. The CDR3: CASRAGDGYTF. For the CDR3, the DNA is TGTGCCAGCAGGGCCGGAGATGGCTACACCTTC.

Of note for this clonotype: With a much larger clone just one base away, this may be a read error. The chain links TRBV5-5 to TRBJ1-2, with TRBD1 identical over 7 bases. The CDR3 totals 14 residues. Germline values: CDR1 SGHKS, CDR2 YYEKEE (reference sequence). The CDR3 is CASSIRTGEDGHTF. Here the CDR3 DNA reads TGTGCCAGCAGCATAAGAACAGGGGAGGATGGCCACACCTTC.

In DNA, the CDR3 is TGTGCCAGCTCAAAGGATGGCCCGAACACTGAAGCTTTCTTT. Residues: CASSKDGPNTEAFF. The gene calls are TRBV7-9 and TRBJ1-1; D ambiguous. The V end lost 8 bases, the J end lost 1 base, and 14 bases lay between the germline ends. CDR1 SEHNR and CDR2 FQNEAQ come from the germline V gene (reference sequence). This CDR3 comprises 14 residues.

The rearrangement links TRBV29-1 to TRBJ2-5; TRBD1 matches 9 bases. Germline V gene lookup returns CDR1 SQVTM and CDR2 ANQGSEA. With 5 bases clipped from V and 5 bases from J, the junction kept 6 bases outside the gene matches. The CDR3 is 13 residues long. The CDR3 loop reads CSVHTGGGETQYF. The DNA for the CDR3 is TGCAGCGTTCATACAGGGGGCGGGGAGACCCAGTACTTC.

This clonotype has a count of ten or more. The chain uses TRBV7-3 and TRBJ1-6; 8 bases match TRBD1. This CDR3 has 14 residues. From germline, CDR1 is SGHTA and CDR2 FQGTGA. V dropped 4 bases and J dropped 10; count of bases not matched to a gene: 6. CDR3 DNA sequence: TGTGCCAGCAGCTCACAGGGGGGAGGATCACCCCTCCACTTT. Protein product: CASSSQGGGSPLHF. Filled out from reference TRBV7-3 and TRBJ1-6, the complete variable domain reads GAGVSQTPSNKVTEKGKYVELRCDPISGHTALYWYRQSLGQGPEFLIYFQGTGAADDSGLPNDRFFAVRPEGSVSTLKIQRTERGDSAVYLCASSSQGGGSPLHFGNGTRLTVT.

This chain links TRBV12-3 or TRBV12-4 with TRBJ1-5, with no clear D. The V end lost 3 bases, the J end lost 4 bases, and 10 bases lay between the germline ends. The CDR3 sequence is 14 residues long. DNA for the CDR3: TGTGCCAGCAGTTTTAATTTATGGAATCAGCCCCAGCATTTT. Translation gives CASSFNLWNQPQHF.

There are many counts of this clonotype. The rearrangement joins TRBV10-3 to TRBJ1-2; tentative D call: TRBD1 (5 bases). The CDR3 has 14 amino acids. The V gene's germline CDR1 is ENHRY and CDR2 SYGVKD. Deletions cut 0 bases from V and 2 bases from J, with 7 bases between. The CDR3 region is CAISESTVNYGYTF. In DNA form, the CDR3 reads TGTGCCATCAGTGAGTCGACAGTCAACTATGGCTACACCTTC.

The sample holds many counts of this clonotype. The CDR3 loop is CASSLKPNQPQHF. The CDR3 DNA sequence: TGTGCCAGCAGTTTAAAACCTAATCAGCCCCAGCATTTT. V is TRBV12-3 or TRBV12-4 and J is TRBJ1-5; no clear D. The CDR3 consists of 13 residues. The ends were cut back, 2 bases at V and 4 bases at J, with 6 bases in the middle.

The count of this clonotype is one. The chain recombines TRBV30 with TRBJ2-7, with TRBD1 matching over 10 bases. J gave up 5 bases and V 2 bases, and 6 bases lay outside the gene matches. The CDR3 has 14 amino acids. In germline, CDR1 is GTSNPN, CDR2 SVGIG (reference sequence). CDR3 residues: CAWSPGQGNHEQYF. The CDR3, as DNA: TGTGCCTGGAGTCCGGGACAGGGGAACCACGAGCAGTACTTC.

In its sample, this clonotype was seen many times. The chain combines TRBV9 with TRBJ1-6, with 9 positions matching TRBD1. This CDR3 is built from 14 residues. The germline V gene has CDR1 SGDLS and CDR2 YYNGEE. V gave up 4 bases and J gave up 10 bases; unmatched junction bases: 6. As DNA, the CDR3 is TGTGCCAGCAGCCCTAGGACAGGGGACTCACCCCTCCACTTT. This encodes CASSPRTGDSPLHF. The full variable domain, in which reference TRBV9 and TRBJ1-6 provide the parts outside the CDR3, is DSGVTQTPKHLITATGQRVTLRCSPRSGDLSVYWYQQSLDQGLQFLIQYYNGEERAKGNILERFSAQQFPDLHSELNLSSLELGDSALYFCASSPRTGDSPLHFGNGTRLTVT.

This clonotype was counted only a few times. This CDR3 fails to terminate in the conserved phenylalanine or tryptophan, so it likely reflects a read error. The chain is built from TRBV6-2 or TRBV6-3 and TRBJ1-5; D unresolved. V was cut by 5 bases and J by 1 base, with 12 bases left in between. CDR1 and CDR2 from the germline V gene are MNHEY and SVGEGT. The CDR3 is 15 amino acids. CDR3 in amino acids: CASSRQSHSNQPQHS. DNA of the CDR3: TGTGCCAGCAGTCGGCAGAGCCACAGCAATCAGCCCCAGCATTCT.

This clonotype appeared a single time. This chain links TRBV30 with TRBJ1-4, with 9 bases fitting TRBD1. The CDR3 spans 12 residues. Looked up from germline, CDR1 is GTSNPN and CDR2 is SVGIG (reference sequence). V was pared by 5 bases and J by 8 bases, with 3 bases of the junction left unmatched. The CDR3 is CAWDGQGEKLFF. CDR3 in DNA: TGTGCCTGGGACGGACAGGGGGAAAAACTGTTTTTT.

This clonotype was seen ten or more times. The chain combines TRBV7-2 with TRBJ1-6; D is unclear. The CDR3 contains 14 residues. V was cut by 5 bases and J by 7 bases, with 12 bases left in between. The germline CDR1 and CDR2 sequences are SGHTA and FQGNSA. Here the CDR3 DNA reads TGTGCCAGCAGCCCCAACGGGAGCAATTCACCCCTCCACTTT. Translated: CASSPNGSNSPLHF. The full variable domain, its missing parts supplied by reference TRBV7-2 and TRBJ1-6, is GAGVSQSPSNKVTEKGKDVELRCDPISGHTALYWYRQSLGQGLEFLIYFQGNSAPDKSGLPSDRFSAERTGGSVSTLTIQRTQQEDSAVYLCASSPNGSNSPLHFGNGTRLTVT.

The chain links TRBV6-2 or TRBV6-3 to TRBJ2-7; possible D gene TRBD2, 7 bases. The CDR3 is made up of 16 amino acids. With 0 bases removed from V and 2 bases from J, the gap between germline ends came to 14 bases. Germline V lookup: CDR1 MNHEY, CDR2 SVGEGT. The chain's CDR3 is CASSYSFGGPTYEQYF. The DNA of the CDR3 is TGTGCCAGCAGTTACTCATTCGGGGGGCCCACCTACGAGCAGTACTTC.

This clonotype was seen repeatedly, ten times or more. This chain connects TRBV11-2 to TRBJ2-7; D gene unclear. CDR3 length: 12 residues. The V and J ends lost 0 bases and 4 bases respectively, with 4 bases between them. Per germline, CDR1 SGHAT and CDR2 FQNNGV. CDR3 loop: CASSLDKYEQYF. The CDR3 bases are TGTGCCAGCAGCTTAGATAAGTACGAGCAGTACTTC.

This sequence joins TRBV10-3 and TRBJ2-7; 14 bases agree with TRBD2. Per germline, CDR1 ENHRY and CDR2 SYGVKD. Losses at the gene ends were 11 bases for V and 2 bases for J; bases not matched to a gene: 5. This CDR3 spans 14 amino acids. Here the CDR3 reads CAFRGLAGAYEQYF. The CDR3 DNA follows: TGTGCCTTCCGGGGACTAGCGGGAGCCTACGAGCAGTACTTC.

This clonotype occurred a few times. V gene TRBV6-1 combines with J gene TRBJ1-2; D might be TRBD1 (6 bases). The CDR3 is made up of 14 amino acids. Trimming took off 8 bases at V and 0 bases at J, with 13 bases between the two ends. Germline assignment: CDR1 MNHNS and CDR2 SASEGT. The CDR3: CASRRDTTNYGYTF. In DNA form, the CDR3 reads TGTGCCAGCCGAAGGGACACGACTAACTATGGCTACACCTTC.

Ten or more counts support this clonotype. The chain joins TRBV7-9 to TRBJ1-2; 8 bases are a match to TRBD1. This CDR3 has 15 amino acids. V lost 1 base to trimming and J lost 6 bases; unmatched junction nucleotides: 7. Germline V gene sequence: CDR1 SEHNR, CDR2 FQNEAQ (reference sequence). CDR3 in amino acids: CASSLDTLTGDGYTF. For the CDR3, the DNA is TGTGCCAGCAGCTTAGACACTCTGACAGGGGATGGCTACACCTTC.

This clonotype was counted at least ten times. The rearrangement joins TRBV10-3 to TRBJ1-4; weak D call: TRBD1 (5 bases). The CDR3 sequence is 13 residues long. Germline V lookup: CDR1 ENHRY, CDR2 SYGVKD. Trimming shortened V by 5 bases and J by 7 bases, and 11 bases separated the two germline ends. CDR3 coding DNA: TGTGCCATCAGTTCGGGGGGTGGTGAAAAACTGTTTTTT. Protein product: CAISSGGGEKLFF.